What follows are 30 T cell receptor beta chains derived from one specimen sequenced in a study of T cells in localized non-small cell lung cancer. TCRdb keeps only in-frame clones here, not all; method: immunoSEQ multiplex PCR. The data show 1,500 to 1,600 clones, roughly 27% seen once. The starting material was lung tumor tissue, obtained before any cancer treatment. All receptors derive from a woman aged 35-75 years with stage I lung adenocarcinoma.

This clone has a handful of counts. CDR3 in DNA: TGTGCCAGCAGCGGCCCCGACAGGGGACTCAATGAGCAGTTCTTC. This gives the protein CASSGPDRGLNEQFF. The chain recombines TRBV9 with TRBJ2-1, with TRBD1 matching 8 bases. Germline CDR1 and CDR2: SGDLS and YYNGEE. The CDR3 loop spans 15 amino acids. V was pared by 3 bases and J by 6 bases, with 8 bases of the junction left unmatched.

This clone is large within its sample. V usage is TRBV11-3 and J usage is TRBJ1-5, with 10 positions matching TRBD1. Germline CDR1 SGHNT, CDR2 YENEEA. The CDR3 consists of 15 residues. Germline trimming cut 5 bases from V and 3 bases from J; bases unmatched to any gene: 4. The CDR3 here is CASSTRQGANQPQHF. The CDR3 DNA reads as TGTGCCAGCAGCACAAGACAGGGGGCCAATCAGCCCCAGCATTTT.

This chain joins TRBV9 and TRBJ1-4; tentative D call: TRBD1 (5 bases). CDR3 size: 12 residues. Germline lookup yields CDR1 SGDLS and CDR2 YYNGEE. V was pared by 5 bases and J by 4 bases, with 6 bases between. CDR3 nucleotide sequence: TGTGCCAGCAGTGGGGGTAATGAAAAACTGTTTTTT. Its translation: CASSGGNEKLFF.

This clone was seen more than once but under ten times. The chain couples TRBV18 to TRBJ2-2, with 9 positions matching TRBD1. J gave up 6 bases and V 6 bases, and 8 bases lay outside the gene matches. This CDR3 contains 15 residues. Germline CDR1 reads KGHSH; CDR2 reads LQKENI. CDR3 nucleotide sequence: TGTGCCAGCTCTATCGACAGGGGGAGACCCGGGGAGCTGTTTTTT. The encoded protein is CASSIDRGRPGELFF.

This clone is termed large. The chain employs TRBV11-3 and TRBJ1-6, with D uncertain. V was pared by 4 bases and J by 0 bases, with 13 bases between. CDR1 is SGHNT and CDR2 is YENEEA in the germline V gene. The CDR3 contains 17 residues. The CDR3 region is CASSSSGITSYNSPLHF. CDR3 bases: TGTGCCAGCAGCTCGTCCGGGATAACCTCCTATAATTCACCCCTCCACTTT.

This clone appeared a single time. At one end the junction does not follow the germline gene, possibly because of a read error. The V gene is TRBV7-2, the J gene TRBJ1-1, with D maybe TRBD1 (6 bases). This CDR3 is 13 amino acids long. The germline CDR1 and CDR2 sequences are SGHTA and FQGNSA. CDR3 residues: CASSSNAGTWMVF. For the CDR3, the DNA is TGTGCCAGCAGCTCAAACGCCGGGACATGGATGGTCTTT.

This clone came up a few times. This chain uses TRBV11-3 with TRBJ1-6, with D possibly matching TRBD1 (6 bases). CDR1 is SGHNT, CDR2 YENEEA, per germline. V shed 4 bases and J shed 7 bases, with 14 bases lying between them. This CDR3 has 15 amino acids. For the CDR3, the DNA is TGTGCCAGCAGCTATATGACAGGAGGAAATTCACCCCTCCACTTT. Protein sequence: CASSYMTGGNSPLHF.

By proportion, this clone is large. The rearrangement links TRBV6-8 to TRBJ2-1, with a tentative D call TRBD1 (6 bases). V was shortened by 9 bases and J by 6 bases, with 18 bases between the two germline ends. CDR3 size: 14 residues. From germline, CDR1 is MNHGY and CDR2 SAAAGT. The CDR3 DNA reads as TGTGCCAGTTCAAGACCCGGACAGCTCAATGAGCAGTTCTTC. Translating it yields CASSRPGQLNEQFF.

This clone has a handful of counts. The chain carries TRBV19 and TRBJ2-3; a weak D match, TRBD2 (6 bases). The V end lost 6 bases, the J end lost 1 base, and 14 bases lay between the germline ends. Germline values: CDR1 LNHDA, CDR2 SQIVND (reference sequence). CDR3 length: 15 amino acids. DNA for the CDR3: TGTGCCAGTAGATCGGACTATTGGGGCACAGATACGCAGTATTTT. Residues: CASRSDYWGTDTQYF.

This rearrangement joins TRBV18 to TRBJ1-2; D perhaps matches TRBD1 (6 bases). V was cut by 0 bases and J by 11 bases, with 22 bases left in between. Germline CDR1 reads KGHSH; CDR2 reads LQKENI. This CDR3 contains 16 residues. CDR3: CASSPPRGVQSLGYTF. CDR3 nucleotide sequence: TGTGCCAGCTCACCACCGAGGGGGGTTCAGAGTTTAGGGTACACCTTC. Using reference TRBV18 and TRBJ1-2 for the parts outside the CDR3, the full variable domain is NAGVMQNPRHLVRRRGQEARLRCSPMKGHSHVYWYRQLPEEGLKFMVYLQKENIIDESGMPKERFSAEFPKEGPSILRIQQVVRGDSAAYFCASSPPRGVQSLGYTFGSGTRLTVV.

The CDR3 DNA reads as TGTGCCAGTAGTATATGGCTCTCCGGGGAAGGCTACACCTTC. Residues: CASSIWLSGEGYTF. The chain recombines TRBV19 with TRBJ1-2; unclear D gene. V was shortened by 2 bases and J by 8 bases, with 15 bases between the two germline ends. The germline V gene encodes CDR1 LNHDA and CDR2 SQIVND (reference sequence). This CDR3 has 14 amino acids. Using reference TRBV19 and TRBJ1-2 for the parts outside the CDR3, the full variable domain is DGGITQSPKYLFRKEGQNVTLSCEQNLNHDAMYWYRQDPGQGLRLIYYSQIVNDFQKGDIAEGYSVSREKKESFPLTVTSAQKNPTAFYLCASSIWLSGEGYTFGSGTRLTVV.

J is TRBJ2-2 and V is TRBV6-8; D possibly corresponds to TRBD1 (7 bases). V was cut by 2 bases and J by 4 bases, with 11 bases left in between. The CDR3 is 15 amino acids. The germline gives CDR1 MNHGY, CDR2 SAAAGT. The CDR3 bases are TGTGCCAGCAGTTACACCCAGGGGGGCACCGGGGAGCTGTTTTTT. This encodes CASSYTQGGTGELFF.

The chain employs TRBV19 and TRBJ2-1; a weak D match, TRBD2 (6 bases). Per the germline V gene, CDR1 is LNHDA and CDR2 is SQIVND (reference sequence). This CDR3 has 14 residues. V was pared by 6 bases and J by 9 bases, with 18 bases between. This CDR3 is CASSPLGGGGEQFF. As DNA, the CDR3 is TGTGCCAGTAGCCCACTCGGTGGGGGAGGTGAGCAGTTCTTC. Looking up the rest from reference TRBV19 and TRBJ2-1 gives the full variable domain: DGGITQSPKYLFRKEGQNVTLSCEQNLNHDAMYWYRQDPGQGLRLIYYSQIVNDFQKGDIAEGYSVSREKKESFPLTVTSAQKNPTAFYLCASSPLGGGGEQFFGPGTRLTVL.

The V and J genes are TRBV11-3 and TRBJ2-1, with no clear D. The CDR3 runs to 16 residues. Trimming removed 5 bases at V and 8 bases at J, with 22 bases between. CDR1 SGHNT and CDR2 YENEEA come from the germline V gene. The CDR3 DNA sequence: TGTGCCAGCAGCCCCATACCGGACCGATTGATCGATGAGCAGTTCTTC. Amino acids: CASSPIPDRLIDEQFF.

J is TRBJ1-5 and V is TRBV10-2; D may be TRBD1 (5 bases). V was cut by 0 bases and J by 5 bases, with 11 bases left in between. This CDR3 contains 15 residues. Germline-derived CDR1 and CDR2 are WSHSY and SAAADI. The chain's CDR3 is CASSESPGEDQPQHF. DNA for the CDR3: TGCGCCAGCAGTGAGTCGCCGGGGGAGGATCAGCCCCAGCATTTT.

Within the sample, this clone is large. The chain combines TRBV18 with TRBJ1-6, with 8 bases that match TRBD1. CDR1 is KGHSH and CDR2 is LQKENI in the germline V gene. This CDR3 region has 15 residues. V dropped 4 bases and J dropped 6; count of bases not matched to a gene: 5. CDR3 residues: CASSLGTGGNSPLHF. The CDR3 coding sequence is TGTGCCAGCTCACTCGGGACAGGAGGTAATTCACCCCTCCACTTT.

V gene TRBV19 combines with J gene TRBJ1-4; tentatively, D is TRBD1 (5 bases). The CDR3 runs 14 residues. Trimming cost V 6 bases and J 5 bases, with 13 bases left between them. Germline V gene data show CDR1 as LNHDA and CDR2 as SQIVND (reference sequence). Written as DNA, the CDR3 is TGTGCCAGTAGCGGGGGACGGAAGAATGAAAAACTGTTTTTT. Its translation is CASSGGRKNEKLFF.

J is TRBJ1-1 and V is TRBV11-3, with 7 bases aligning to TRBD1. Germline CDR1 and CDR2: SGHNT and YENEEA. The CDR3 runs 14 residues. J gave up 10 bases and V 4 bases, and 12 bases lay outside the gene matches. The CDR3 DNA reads TGTGCCAGCAGCTCCCAGGGGGGCCGCGGTGGAGCTTTCTTT. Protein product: CASSSQGGRGGAFF.

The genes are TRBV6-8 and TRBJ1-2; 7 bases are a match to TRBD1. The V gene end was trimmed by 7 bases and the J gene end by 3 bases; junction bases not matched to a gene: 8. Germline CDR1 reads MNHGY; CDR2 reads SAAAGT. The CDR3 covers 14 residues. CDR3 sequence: CASTRPTGDYGYTF. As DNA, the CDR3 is TGTGCCAGCACGCGACCCACAGGGGACTATGGCTACACCTTC.

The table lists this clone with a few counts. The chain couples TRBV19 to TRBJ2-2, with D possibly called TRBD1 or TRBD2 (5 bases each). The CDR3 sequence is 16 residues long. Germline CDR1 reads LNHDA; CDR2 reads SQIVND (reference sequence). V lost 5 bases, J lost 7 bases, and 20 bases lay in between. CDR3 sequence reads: CASSGAGGEGYGELFF. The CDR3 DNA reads TGTGCCAGTAGTGGGGCGGGCGGCGAAGGGTACGGGGAGCTGTTTTTT.

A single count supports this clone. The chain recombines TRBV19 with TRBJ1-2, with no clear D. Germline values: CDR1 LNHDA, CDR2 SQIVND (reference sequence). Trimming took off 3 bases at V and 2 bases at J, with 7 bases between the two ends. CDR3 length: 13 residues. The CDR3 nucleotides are TGTGCCAGTAGTATGGGGTCAAACTATGGCTACACCTTC. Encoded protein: CASSMGSNYGYTF.

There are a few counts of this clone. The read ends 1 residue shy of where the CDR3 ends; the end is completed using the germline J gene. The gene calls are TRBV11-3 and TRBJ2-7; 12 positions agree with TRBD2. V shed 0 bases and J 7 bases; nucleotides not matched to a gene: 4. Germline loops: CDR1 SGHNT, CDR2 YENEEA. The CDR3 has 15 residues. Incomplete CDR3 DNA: TGTGCCAGCAGCTTAGACGAAACTAGCGGGGGGGAGCAGTAC. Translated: CASSLDETSGGEQY. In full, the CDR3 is CASSLDETSGGEQYF.

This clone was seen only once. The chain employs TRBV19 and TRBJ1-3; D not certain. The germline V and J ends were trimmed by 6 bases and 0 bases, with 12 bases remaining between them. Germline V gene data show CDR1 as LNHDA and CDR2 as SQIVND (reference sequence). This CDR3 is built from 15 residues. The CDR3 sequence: CASSRGPSSGNTIYF. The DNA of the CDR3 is TGTGCCAGTAGCCGGGGTCCAAGCTCTGGAAACACCATATATTTT.

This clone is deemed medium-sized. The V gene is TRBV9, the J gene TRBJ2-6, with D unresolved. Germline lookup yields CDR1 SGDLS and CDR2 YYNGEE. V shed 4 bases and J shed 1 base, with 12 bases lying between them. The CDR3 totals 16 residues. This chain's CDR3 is CASSLSLGSGANVLTF. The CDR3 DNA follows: TGTGCCAGCAGCCTATCTCTGGGGTCTGGGGCCAACGTCCTGACTTTC.

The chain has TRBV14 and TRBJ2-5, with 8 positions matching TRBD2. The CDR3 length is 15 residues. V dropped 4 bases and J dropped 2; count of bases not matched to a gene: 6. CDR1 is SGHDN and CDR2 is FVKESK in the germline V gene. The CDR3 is CASSLKRGWQETQYF. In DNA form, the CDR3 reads TGTGCCAGCAGCCTAAAGCGGGGGTGGCAAGAGACCCAGTACTTC.

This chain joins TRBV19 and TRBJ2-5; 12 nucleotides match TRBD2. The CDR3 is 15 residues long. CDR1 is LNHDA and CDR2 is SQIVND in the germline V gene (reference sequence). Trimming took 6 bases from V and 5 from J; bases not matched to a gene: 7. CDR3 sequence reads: CASSLAGGPRETQYF. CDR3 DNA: TGTGCCAGTAGCCTAGCGGGGGGGCCGCGGGAGACCCAGTACTTC.

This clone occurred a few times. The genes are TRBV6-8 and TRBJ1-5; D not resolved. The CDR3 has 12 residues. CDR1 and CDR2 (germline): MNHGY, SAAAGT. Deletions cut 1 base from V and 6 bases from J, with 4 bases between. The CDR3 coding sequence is TGTGCCAGCAGTTACTTGGGTCAGCCCCAGCATTTT. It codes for CASSYLGQPQHF.

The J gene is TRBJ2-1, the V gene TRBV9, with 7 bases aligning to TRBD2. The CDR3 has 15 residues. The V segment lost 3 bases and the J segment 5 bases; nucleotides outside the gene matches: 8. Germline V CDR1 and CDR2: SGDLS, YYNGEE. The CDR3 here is CASSDYKRGDNEQFF. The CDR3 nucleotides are TGTGCCAGCAGCGATTACAAGCGGGGAGACAATGAGCAGTTCTTC.

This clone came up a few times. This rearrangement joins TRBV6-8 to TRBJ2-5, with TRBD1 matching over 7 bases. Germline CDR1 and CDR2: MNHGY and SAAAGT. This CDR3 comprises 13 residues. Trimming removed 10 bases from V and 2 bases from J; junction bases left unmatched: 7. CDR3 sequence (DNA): TGTGCCATCAAGGGACAGCCTCAAGAGACCCAGTACTTC. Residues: CAIKGQPQETQYF.

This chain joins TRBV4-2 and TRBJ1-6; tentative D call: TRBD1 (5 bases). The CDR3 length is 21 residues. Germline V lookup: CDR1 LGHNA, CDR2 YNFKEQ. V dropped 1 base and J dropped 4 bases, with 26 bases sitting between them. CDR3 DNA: TGTGCCAGCAGCCAAGCGAGGAGCGGGACCCCCGGACTCGGTTATAATTCACCCCTCCACTTT. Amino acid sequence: CASSQARSGTPGLGYNSPLHF.